The rows below give T cell receptor beta chains drawn from one sample of a study of blood T cell repertoires in COVID-19. Profiling relied on immunoSEQ multiplex PCR, and the TCRdb table lists in-frame clones only, not all of them. The table includes about 190,000 clones, nearly 90% detected once. Sample: peripheral blood. The receptors were gathered from a woman aged 40 to 50 who had recovered from COVID-19. Each CDR3 is given with its conserved first and last residue. The D gene is left open where the match is weak. Clone size is shown for a subset of rows, as once, few, many or a class of expanded clone.

v_gene,abundance,d_gene,j_gene,CDR3aa,CDR3nt
TRBV4-3,-,-,TRBJ2-2,CASSQDFQGHGELFF,TGCGCCAGCAGCCAAGATTTCCAGGGCCACGGGGAGCTGTTTTTT
TRBV5-1,-,TRBD1,TRBJ1-2,CASSGTGAGYTF,TGCGCCAGCAGCGGGACAGGGGCCGGCTACACCTTC
TRBV18,-,-,TRBJ2-2,CASSPSQGWTGELFF,TGTGCCAGCTCACCAAGTCAGGGATGGACCGGGGAGCTGTTTTTT
TRBV4-2,-,-,TRBJ2-7,CASSPDRSGYEQYF,TGTGCCAGCAGCCCCGACCGGTCGGGCTACGAGCAGTACTTC
TRBV11-2,-,-,TRBJ2-7,CASSFRDTSGYEQYF,TGTGCCAGCAGCTTCCGGGACACGTCTGGTTACGAGCAGTACTTC
TRBV3-1/TRBV3-2,-,TRBD1,TRBJ2-5,CASSPRDRGEETQYF,TGTGCCAGCAGCCCTCGGGACAGGGGGGAGGAGACCCAGTACTTC
TRBV10-3,-,TRBD2,TRBJ2-1,CAISESTGLAGHEQFF,TGTGCCATCAGTGAGTCAACAGGACTAGCGGGACATGAGCAGTTCTTC
TRBV5-5,-,-,TRBJ1-3,CASSFPSSGNTIYF,TGTGCCAGCAGCTTTCCGAGCTCTGGAAACACCATATATTTT
TRBV6-5,-,-,TRBJ2-2,CASSASYTDTGELFF,TGTGCCAGCAGCGCCAGTTACACCGACACCGGGGAGCTGTTTTTT
TRBV19,-,TRBD1,TRBJ1-5,CASSIGQGVDQPQHF,TGTGCCAGTAGTATAGGACAGGGGGTGGACCAGCCCCAGCATTTT
TRBV7-9,-,-,TRBJ2-7,CASSSPWATQYF,TGTGCCAGCAGCTCACCATGGGCGACGCAGTACTTC
TRBV2,few,TRBD1,TRBJ2-2,CASNRDRGNTGELFF,TGTGCCAGCAATCGGGACAGGGGGAACACCGGGGAGCTGTTTTTT
TRBV28,-,-,TRBJ1-6,CASSWGVGDNSPLHF,TGTGCCAGCAGTTGGGGGGTCGGGGATAATTCACCCCTCCACTTT
TRBV5-1,once,TRBD1,TRBJ1-4,CASSLTTGQGLKKLFF,TGCGCCAGCAGCTTGACAACGGGACAGGGCTTGAAAAAACTGTTTTTT
TRBV5-1,-,TRBD1,TRBJ1-1,CASRVRQGANTEAFF,TGCGCCAGCAGAGTTCGACAGGGGGCGAACACTGAAGCTTTCTTT
TRBV27,-,-,TRBJ2-7,CASSLYSKNSYEQYF,TGTGCCAGCAGTTTATACAGTAAGAACTCCTACGAGCAGTACTTC
TRBV7-9,-,TRBD2,TRBJ2-3,CASSQGTSGVTDTQYF,TGTGCCAGCAGCCAGGGGACTAGCGGAGTCACAGATACGCAGTATTTT
TRBV6-5,-,-,TRBJ1-6,CASSYSYGGQDSPLHF,TGTGCCAGCAGTTACTCATACGGAGGGCAGGATTCACCCCTCCACTTT
TRBV30,-,-,TRBJ1-3,CAWSESTGGIITGNTIYF,TGTGCCTGGAGTGAATCCACAGGAGGGATCATTACTGGAAACACCATATATTTT
TRBV25-1,-,-,TRBJ2-7,CASSQGTYEQYF,TGTGCCAGCAGTCAGGGCACCTACGAGCAGTACTTC
TRBV3-1/TRBV3-2,-,-,TRBJ1-2,CASSLVGAYGYTF,TGTGCCAGCAGCCTGGTAGGGGCCTATGGCTACACCTTC
TRBV11-2,-,-,TRBJ2-1,CASSLGATEQFF,TGTGCCAGCAGCTTGGGGGCGACTGAGCAGTTCTTC
TRBV27,-,-,TRBJ1-1,CASSRSGGPTDAFF,TGTGCCAGCAGTCGGTCCGGGGGTCCAACTGACGCTTTCTTT
TRBV6-8,-,TRBD2,TRBJ2-2,CASSFLTSGSPRLNTGELFF,TGTGCCAGCAGTTTCCTAACTAGCGGGAGCCCGCGACTCAACACCGGGGAGCTGTTTTTT
TRBV7-9,-,-,TRBJ2-3,CASSLGPGNPGGDTQYF,TGTGCCAGCAGCTTAGGTCCTGGGAACCCCGGGGGAGATACGCAGTATTTT
TRBV29-1,once,-,TRBJ1-6,CSVRDTHNSPLHF,TGCAGCGTTCGGGACACTCATAATTCACCCCTCCACTTT
TRBV30,-,TRBD1,TRBJ1-5,CAWNDRDFSNQPQHF,TGTGCCTGGAATGACAGGGATTTTAGCAATCAGCCCCAGCATTTT
TRBV27,-,-,TRBJ2-7,CAAAGSGISYEQYF,TGTGCCGCAGCAGGGTCGGGTATTTCCTACGAGCAGTACTTC
TRBV18,-,-,TRBJ1-3,CASSADSPSGNTIYF,TGTGCCAGCTCGGCCGACAGTCCCTCTGGAAACACCATATATTTT
TRBV6-5,-,TRBD2,TRBJ2-7,CASSNGLAGMHEQYF,TGTGCCAGCAGCAACGGACTAGCGGGAATGCACGAGCAGTACTTC
TRBV7-6,-,-,TRBJ2-7,CASSLAGDEQYF,TGTGCCAGCAGCTTAGCAGGGGATGAGCAGTACTTC
TRBV12-3/TRBV12-4,-,-,TRBJ2-7,CASSSLRGYEQYF,TGTGCCAGCAGTTCCCTTCGAGGATACGAGCAGTACTTC
TRBV11-2,-,TRBD1,TRBJ1-1,CASSRDRGIGEAFF,TGTGCCAGCAGCCGGGACAGGGGAATAGGTGAAGCTTTCTTT
TRBV19,-,TRBD1,TRBJ1-2,CASSNPTGSSNYGYTF,TGTGCCAGTAGTAACCCGACAGGGAGCTCTAACTATGGCTACACCTTC
TRBV11-2,-,-,TRBJ1-1,CASSLARARAFF,TGTGCCAGCAGCTTAGCGCGGGCTCGGGCTTTCTTT
TRBV9,-,-,TRBJ1-2,CASSSRRGINYGYTF,TGTGCCAGCAGCTCCCGTCGGGGGATCAACTATGGCTACACCTTC
TRBV7-9,-,TRBD2,TRBJ2-3,CASSLSSGNSFTQYF,TGTGCCAGCAGCTTGTCGAGCGGGAACTCTTTTACGCAGTATTTT
TRBV5-8,-,-,TRBJ2-3,CASLFRRVGADTQYF,TGTGCCAGTTTATTTCGGAGGGTAGGAGCTGATACGCAGTATTTT
TRBV7-9,-,-,TRBJ2-7,CASSLGAGSSYEQYF,TGTGCCAGCAGCTTAGGGGCTGGGAGCTCCTACGAGCAGTACTTC
TRBV12-3/TRBV12-4,few,-,TRBJ1-2,CASSFGSDYGYTF,TGTGCCAGCAGTTTCGGGTCTGACTATGGCTACACCTTC
TRBV6-4,-,-,TRBJ2-1,CASSPTGNEQFF,TGTGCCAGCAGCCCTACCGGGAATGAGCAGTTCTTC
TRBV12-3/TRBV12-4,-,TRBD1,TRBJ2-2,CASRSQGAGELFF,TGTGCCAGCAGGAGCCAGGGGGCCGGGGAGCTGTTTTTT
TRBV18,-,TRBD2,TRBJ2-3,CASSLSGSFSPDTQYF,TGTGCCAGCTCACTTAGCGGGAGCTTCTCCCCAGATACGCAGTATTTT
TRBV7-9,-,TRBD2,TRBJ2-2,CASSLGLALGTGELFF,TGTGCCAGCAGCCTAGGACTAGCCCTGGGCACCGGGGAGCTGTTTTTT
TRBV5-1,-,TRBD2,TRBJ2-7,CASSPGSSGSSYEQYF,TGCGCCAGCAGCCCGGGTAGTAGCGGGAGCTCCTACGAGCAGTACTTC
TRBV10-3,-,-,TRBJ1-5,CAISESMGGNQPQHF,TGTGCCATCAGTGAGTCAATGGGAGGCAATCAGCCCCAGCATTTT
TRBV27,-,-,TRBJ2-7,CASTKIQGASYEQYF,TGTGCCAGCACCAAAATACAGGGAGCCTCCTACGAGCAGTACTTC
TRBV9,-,TRBD1,TRBJ2-3,CASSPRTGPDTQYF,TGTGCCAGCAGCCCAAGGACAGGTCCAGATACGCAGTATTTT
TRBV2,-,TRBD1,TRBJ2-1,CASSFDRAHYNEQFF,TGTGCCAGCAGTTTCGACAGGGCCCACTACAATGAGCAGTTCTTC
TRBV11-2,-,-,TRBJ2-3,CASNPGLTTDTQYF,TGTGCCAGCAACCCGGGACTCACCACAGATACGCAGTATTTT
TRBV11-3,-,TRBD1,TRBJ2-2,CASSSPLDRGGTGELFF,TGTGCCAGCAGCTCCCCGTTAGACAGGGGAGGCACCGGGGAGCTGTTTTTT
TRBV11-2,-,-,TRBJ1-1,CASSLLQGNTEAFF,TGTGCCAGCAGCTTACTTCAGGGGAACACTGAAGCTTTCTTT
TRBV10-2,-,-,TRBJ1-4,CASTGEVREKLFF,TGCGCCAGCACAGGGGAAGTGAGAGAAAAACTGTTTTTT
TRBV27,-,TRBD1,TRBJ1-2,CASSFGQGQELDYGYTF,TGTGCCAGCAGTTTCGGACAGGGGCAGGAACTGGACTATGGCTACACCTTC
TRBV28,-,-,TRBJ1-2,CASSVPRTDYGYTF,TGTGCCAGCAGTGTACCACGGACAGACTATGGCTACACCTTC
TRBV30,-,TRBD1,TRBJ2-7,CAWSVLTGAGSYEQYF,TGTGCCTGGAGTGTATTGACAGGGGCAGGGAGCTACGAGCAGTACTTC
TRBV5-1,-,TRBD1,TRBJ1-2,CASRSGQGAYGYTF,TGCGCCAGCAGATCCGGACAGGGGGCCTATGGCTACACCTTC
TRBV19,-,-,TRBJ1-6,CASQPGHRSISSYNSPLHF,TGTGCCAGCCAGCCGGGACACCGGTCGATAAGCTCCTATAATTCACCCCTCCACTTT
TRBV4-1,-,-,TRBJ2-2,CASSQDPPVPRGTGELFF,TGCGCCAGCAGCCAAGATCCCCCGGTTCCCCGGGGCACCGGGGAGCTGTTTTTT